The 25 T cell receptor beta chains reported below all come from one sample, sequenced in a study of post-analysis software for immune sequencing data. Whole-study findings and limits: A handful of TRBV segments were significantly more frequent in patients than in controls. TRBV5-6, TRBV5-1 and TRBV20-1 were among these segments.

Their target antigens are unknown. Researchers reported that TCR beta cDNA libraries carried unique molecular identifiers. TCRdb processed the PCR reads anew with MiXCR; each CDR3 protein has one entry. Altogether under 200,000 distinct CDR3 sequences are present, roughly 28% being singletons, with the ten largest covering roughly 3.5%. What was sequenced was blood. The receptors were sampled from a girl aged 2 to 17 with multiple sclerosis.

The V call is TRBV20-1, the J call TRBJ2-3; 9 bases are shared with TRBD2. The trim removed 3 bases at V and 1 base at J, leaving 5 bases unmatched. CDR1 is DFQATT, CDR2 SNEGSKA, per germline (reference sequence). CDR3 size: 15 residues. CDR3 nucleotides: TGCAGTGCTAGCTCCGTAGCGGGGGGCACAGATACGCAGTATTTT. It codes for CSASSVAGGTDTQYF.

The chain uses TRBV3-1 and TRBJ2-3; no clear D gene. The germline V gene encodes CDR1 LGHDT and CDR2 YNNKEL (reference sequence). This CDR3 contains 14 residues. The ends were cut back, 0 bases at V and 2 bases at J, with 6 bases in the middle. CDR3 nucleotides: TGTGCCAGCAGCCAAGATGGGGTCACAGATACGCAGTATTTT. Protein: CASSQDGVTDTQYF.

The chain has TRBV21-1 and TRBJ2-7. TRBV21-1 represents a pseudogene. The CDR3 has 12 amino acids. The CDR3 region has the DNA TGTGCCAGCGTACTGGCGACCTACGAGCAGTACTTC. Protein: CASVLATYEQYF.

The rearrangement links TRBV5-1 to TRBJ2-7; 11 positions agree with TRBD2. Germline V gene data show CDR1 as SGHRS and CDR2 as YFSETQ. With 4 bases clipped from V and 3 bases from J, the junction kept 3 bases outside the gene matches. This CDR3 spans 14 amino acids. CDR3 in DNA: TGCGCCAGCAGCCGACTAGCGGGGAACTACGAGCAGTACTTC. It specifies CASSRLAGNYEQYF.

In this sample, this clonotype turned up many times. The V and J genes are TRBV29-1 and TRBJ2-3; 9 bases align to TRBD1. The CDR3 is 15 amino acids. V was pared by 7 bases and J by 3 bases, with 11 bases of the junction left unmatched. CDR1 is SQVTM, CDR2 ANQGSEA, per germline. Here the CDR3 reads CSGAPGTGWTDTQYF. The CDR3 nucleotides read TGCAGCGGGGCTCCCGGGACAGGGTGGACAGATACGCAGTATTTT.

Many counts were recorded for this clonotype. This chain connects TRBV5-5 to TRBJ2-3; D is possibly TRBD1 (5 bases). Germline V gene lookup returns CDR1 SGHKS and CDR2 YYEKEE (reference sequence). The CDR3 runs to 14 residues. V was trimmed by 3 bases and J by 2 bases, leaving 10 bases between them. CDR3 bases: TGTGCCAGCAGCTACCGACAGTCCACAGATACGCAGTATTTT. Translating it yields CASSYRQSTDTQYF.

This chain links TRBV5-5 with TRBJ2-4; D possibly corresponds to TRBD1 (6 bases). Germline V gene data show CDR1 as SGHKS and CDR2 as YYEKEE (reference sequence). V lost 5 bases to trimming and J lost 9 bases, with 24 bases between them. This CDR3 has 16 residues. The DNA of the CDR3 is TGTGCCAGCAGTCCCGTCTCCGGGACACTAAAAGGCATTCAGTACTTC. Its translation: CASSPVSGTLKGIQYF.

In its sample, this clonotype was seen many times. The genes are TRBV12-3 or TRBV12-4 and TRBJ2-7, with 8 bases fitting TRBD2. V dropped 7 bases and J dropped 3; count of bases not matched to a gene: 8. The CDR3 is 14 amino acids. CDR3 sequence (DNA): TGTGCCAGCAAAGACACCGGGACTAGCTACGAGCAGTACTTC. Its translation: CASKDTGTSYEQYF.

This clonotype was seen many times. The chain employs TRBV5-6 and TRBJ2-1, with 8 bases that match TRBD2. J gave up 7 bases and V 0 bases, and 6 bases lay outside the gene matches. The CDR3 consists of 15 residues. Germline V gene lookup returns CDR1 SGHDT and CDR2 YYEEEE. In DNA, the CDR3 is TGTGCCAGCAGCTTGGGCCCGGGACTAGGGAATGAGCAGTTCTTC. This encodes CASSLGPGLGNEQFF.

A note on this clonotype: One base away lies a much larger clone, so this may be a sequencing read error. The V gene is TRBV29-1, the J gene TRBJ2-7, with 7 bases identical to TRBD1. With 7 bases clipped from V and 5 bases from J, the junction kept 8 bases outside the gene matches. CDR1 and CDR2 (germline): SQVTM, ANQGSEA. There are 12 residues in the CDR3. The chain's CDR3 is CSGMDRSDEQYF. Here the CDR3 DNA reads TGCAGCGGTATGGACAGGAGCGACGAGCAGTACTTC.

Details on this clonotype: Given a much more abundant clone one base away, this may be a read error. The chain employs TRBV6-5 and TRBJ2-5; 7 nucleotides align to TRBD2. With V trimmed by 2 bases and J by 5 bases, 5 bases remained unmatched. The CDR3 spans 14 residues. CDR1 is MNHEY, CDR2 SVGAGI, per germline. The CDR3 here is CASSYRAGVETQYF. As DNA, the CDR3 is TGTGCCAGCAGTTACAGGGCGGGAGTGGAGACCCAGTACTTC.

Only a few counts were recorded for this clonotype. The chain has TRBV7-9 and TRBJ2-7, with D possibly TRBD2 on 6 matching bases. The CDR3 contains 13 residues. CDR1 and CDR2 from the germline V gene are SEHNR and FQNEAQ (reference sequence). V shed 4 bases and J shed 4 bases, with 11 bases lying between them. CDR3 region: CASSSIRGYEQYF. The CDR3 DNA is TGTGCCAGCAGCTCTATCCGGGGGTACGAGCAGTACTTC.

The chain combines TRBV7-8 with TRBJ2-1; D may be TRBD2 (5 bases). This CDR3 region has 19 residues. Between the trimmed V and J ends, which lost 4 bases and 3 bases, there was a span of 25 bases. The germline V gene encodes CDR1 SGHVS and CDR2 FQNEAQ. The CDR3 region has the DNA TGTGCCAGCAGCTCCACAATCACCCCGGCGGGCTACGACTACAATGAGCAGTTCTTC. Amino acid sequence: CASSSTITPAGYDYNEQFF.

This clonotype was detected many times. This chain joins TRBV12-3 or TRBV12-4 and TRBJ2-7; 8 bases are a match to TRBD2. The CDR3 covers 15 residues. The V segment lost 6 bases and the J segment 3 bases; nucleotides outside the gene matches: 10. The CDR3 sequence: CASSPGELAVYEQYF. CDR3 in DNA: TGTGCCAGCAGCCCCGGGGAACTAGCGGTCTACGAGCAGTACTTC.

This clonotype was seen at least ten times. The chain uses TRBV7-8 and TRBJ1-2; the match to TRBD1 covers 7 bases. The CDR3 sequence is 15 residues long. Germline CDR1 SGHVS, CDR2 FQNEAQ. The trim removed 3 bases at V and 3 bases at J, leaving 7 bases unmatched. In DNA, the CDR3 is TGTGCCAGCAGCTTGAGGCAGGGGGGTGACTATGGCTACACCTTC. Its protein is CASSLRQGGDYGYTF.

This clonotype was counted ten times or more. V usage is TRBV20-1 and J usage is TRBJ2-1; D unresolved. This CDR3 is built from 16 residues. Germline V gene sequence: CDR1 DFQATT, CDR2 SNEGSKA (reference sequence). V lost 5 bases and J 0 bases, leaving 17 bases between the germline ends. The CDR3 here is CSAPDRAKSSYNEQFF. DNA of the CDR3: TGCAGTGCTCCAGATAGGGCAAAGAGCTCCTACAATGAGCAGTTCTTC.

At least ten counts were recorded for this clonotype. The CDR3 coding sequence is TGTGCCAGCACCCTACACCAGGGATATGGCTACACCTTC. Translation gives CASTLHQGYGYTF. The chain employs TRBV12-3 or TRBV12-4 and TRBJ1-2, with a weak D call TRBD1 (5 bases). This CDR3 contains 13 residues. Trimming removed 7 bases at V and 5 bases at J, with 14 bases between.

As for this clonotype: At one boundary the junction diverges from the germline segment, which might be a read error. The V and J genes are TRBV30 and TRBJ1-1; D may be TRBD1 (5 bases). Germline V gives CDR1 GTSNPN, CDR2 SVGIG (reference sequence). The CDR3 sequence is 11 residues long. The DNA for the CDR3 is TGCCTAACATCCAGGGACACTGAAGCTTTCTTT. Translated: CLTSRDTEAFF. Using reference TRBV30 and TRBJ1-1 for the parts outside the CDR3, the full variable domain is SQTIHQWPATLVQPVGSPLSLECTVEGTSNPNLYWYRQAAGRGLQLLFYSVGIGQISSEVPQNLSASRPQDRQFILSSKKLLLSDSGFYLCLTSRDTEAFFGQGTRLTVV.

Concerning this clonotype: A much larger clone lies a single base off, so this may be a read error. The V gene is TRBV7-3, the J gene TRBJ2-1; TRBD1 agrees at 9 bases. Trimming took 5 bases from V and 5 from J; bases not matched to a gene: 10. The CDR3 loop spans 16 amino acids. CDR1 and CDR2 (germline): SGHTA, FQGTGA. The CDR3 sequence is CASSQPPGQGDNEQFF. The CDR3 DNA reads TGTGCCAGCAGCCAACCCCCGGGACAGGGAGACAATGAGCAGTTCTTC.

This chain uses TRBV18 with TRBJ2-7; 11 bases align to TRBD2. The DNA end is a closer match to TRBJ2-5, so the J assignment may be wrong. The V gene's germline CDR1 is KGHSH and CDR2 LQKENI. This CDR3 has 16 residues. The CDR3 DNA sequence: TGTGCCAGCTCACCGATACTAGCGGGAGATGGGGAGACCCAGTACTTC. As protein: CASSPILAGDGETQYF.

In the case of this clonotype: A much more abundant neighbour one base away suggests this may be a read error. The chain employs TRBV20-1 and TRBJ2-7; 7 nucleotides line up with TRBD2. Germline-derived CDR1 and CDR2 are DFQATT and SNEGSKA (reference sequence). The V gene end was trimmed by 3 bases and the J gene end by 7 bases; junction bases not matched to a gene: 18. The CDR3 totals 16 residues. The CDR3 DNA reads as TGCAGTGCTAGGTTCGTTGGGCTAGCGGCGAACAATGAGCAGTACTTC. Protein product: CSARFVGLAANNEQYF.

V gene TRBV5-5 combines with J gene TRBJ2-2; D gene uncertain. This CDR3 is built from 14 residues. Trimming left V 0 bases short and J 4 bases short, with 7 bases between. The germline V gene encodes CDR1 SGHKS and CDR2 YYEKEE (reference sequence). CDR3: CASSLVVGTGELFF. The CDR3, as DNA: TGTGCCAGCAGCTTGGTGGTCGGCACCGGGGAGCTGTTTTTT. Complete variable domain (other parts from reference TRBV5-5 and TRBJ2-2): DAGVTQSPTHLIKTRGQQVTLRCSPISGHKSVSWYQQVLGQGPQFIFQYYEKEERGRGNFPDRFSARQFPNYSSELNVNALLLGDSALYLCASSLVVGTGELFFGEGSRLTVL.

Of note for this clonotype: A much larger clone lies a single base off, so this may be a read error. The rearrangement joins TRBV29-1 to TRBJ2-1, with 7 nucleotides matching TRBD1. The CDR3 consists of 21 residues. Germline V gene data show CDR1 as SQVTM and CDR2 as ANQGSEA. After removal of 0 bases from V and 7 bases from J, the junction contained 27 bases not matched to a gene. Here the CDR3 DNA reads TGCAGCGTTGAAGAAGAGAGAGACAGGGAATTGGAGAGGCTATTTTGGAATGAGCAGTTCTTC. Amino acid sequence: CSVEEERDRELERLFWNEQFF.

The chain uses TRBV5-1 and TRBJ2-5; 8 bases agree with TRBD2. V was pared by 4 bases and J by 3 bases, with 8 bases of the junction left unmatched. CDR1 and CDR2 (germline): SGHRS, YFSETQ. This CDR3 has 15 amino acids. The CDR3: CASSLNPGLEETQYF. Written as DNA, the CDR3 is TGCGCCAGCAGCCTCAATCCGGGACTAGAAGAGACCCAGTACTTC.

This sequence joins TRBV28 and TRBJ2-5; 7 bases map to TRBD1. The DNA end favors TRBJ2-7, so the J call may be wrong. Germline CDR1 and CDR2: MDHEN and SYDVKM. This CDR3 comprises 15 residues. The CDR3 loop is CASSFWGTDIGEQYF. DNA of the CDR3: TGTGCCAGCAGTTTCTGGGGGACAGACATCGGCGAGCAGTACTTC.